What follows is one T cell receptor beta chain and its context. Antigen unknown. Germline is not matched at one junction end, which may reflect a read error. The CDR3 sequence is 14 residues long. CDR1 and CDR2 from the germline V gene are SGHVS and FNYEAQ. The data originate from a study of CD8+CD57+ T cells in acquired aplastic anemia. Study context: Average DNA yield from sorted CD4+ and CD8+ cells was approximately 3 ug. General study findings and limits: In common between the patients and the controls were twenty-nine CD8+ CDR3 sequences.

For sequencing, patients were chosen who had shown expansion of CD8+CD57+ cells by flow cytometry. The patients, all of them, had severe acquired aplastic anemia. The template used for profiling TCR beta VDJ and CDR3 was genomic DNA. Using its own MiXCR run on the reads, TCRdb lists one record per CDR3 protein. The table shows 270,000 or so distinct CDR3 sequences, with 82% occurring only once. Sequenced sample: sorted CD4+, CD8+, or CD8+CD57+ T cells (not recorded which) from PBMCs. The TCR sequence derives from a human donor with aplastic anemia. The genes are TRBV7-6 and TRBJ2-3; 8 nucleotides align to TRBD1. The CDR3 sequence is CASSSDRGNSTHHF. The CDR3 DNA reads TGTGCCAGCAGTTCAGACAGGGGCAATTCTACCCACCACTTT.